The clone carrying this T cell receptor (beta chain) has a count of ten or more. Its antigen is not known. These data are taken from a study of T cells in Graves' hyperthyroidism and ophthalmopathy. Study findings and constraints: In simple terms, a model built on 13 V-J features told ophthalmopathy apart from stable hyperthyroidism.

This CDR3 spans 16 amino acids. V gave up 5 bases and J gave up 6 bases; unmatched junction bases: 8. The germline gives CDR1 SGHTA, CDR2 FQGNSA. The CDR3 regions of TCR beta were amplified from RNA transcripts. In the first-round RT-PCR of the TCR CDR3, the HTBI primer set was used. TCRdb ran MiXCR on the multiplex PCR reads and lists one entry per CDR3 protein. Here the sample spans a few hundred thousand distinct CDR3 sequences, about 15% being singletons. Newly diagnosed patients aged 18 to 65 had hyperthyroidism of under 2 months' duration. It was uncontrolled infection, other autoimmune disease, pregnancy or lactation that excluded patients. Blood was sampled at initial diagnosis of hyperthyroidism, prior to onset of any ophthalmopathy symptoms.

This receptor was obtained from a young woman with Graves' hyperthyroidism that later progressed to Graves' ophthalmopathy. Sequenced input: blood. V and J are TRBV7-2 and TRBJ2-2, with 11 positions matching TRBD2. Here the CDR3 reads CASSAPGLAGSGELFF. In nucleotides, the CDR3 is TGTGCCAGCAGCGCCCCCGGACTAGCGGGTTCCGGGGAGCTGTTTTTT.